The clone carrying this T cell receptor beta chain was counted once. Antigen: not known. This sample is drawn from a study of shared clonotypes between healthy human individuals. General study findings and limits: The study drew on few donors, limiting represented genetic and exposure-history diversity. Sampling involved blood alone; tissue repertoires likely differ.

This table comes from immunoSEQ multiplex PCR, and its TCRdb copy is limited to in-frame clones, with some not included. The table has roughly 1.4 million clones, less than 99% seen once. The CDR3 length is 19 residues. Germline V gene lookup returns CDR1 SGHRS and CDR2 YFSETQ. J lost 2 bases, V lost 3 bases, and 16 bases had no gene match. V is TRBV5-1 and J is TRBJ2-7; 11 bases align to TRBD2. The material sequenced was naive CD4+ T cells sorted from blood. The subset: CD45RA+ positively selected. This TCR derives from a man aged 25-40 years in good health. The CDR3 nucleotides read TGCGCCAGCAGCTCGCCTCCGGGACTAGCGGTCTCATTTCCCTACGAGCAGTACTTC. The encoded protein is CASSSPPGLAVSFPYEQYF.